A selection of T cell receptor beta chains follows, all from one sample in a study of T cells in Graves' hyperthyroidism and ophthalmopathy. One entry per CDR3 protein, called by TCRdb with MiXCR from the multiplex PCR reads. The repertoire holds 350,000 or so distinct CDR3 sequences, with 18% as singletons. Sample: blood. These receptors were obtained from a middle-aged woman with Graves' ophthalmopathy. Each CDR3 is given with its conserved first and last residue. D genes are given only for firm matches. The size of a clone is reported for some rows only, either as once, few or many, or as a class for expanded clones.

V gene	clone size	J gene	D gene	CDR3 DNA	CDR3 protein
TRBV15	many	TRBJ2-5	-	TGTGCCACCAGCAGGACAGACGAGACGAAGACCCAGTACTTC	CATSRTDETKTQYF
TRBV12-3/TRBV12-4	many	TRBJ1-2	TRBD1	TGTGCCAGCAGTTTAAGAGGACAGGGCCCTAACTATGGCTACACCTTC	CASSLRGQGPNYGYTF
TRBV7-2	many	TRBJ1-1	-	TGTGCCAGCAGCCCAGTCCAGGGGTTATCTTTCTTT	CASSPVQGLSFF
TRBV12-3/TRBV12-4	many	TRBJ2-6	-	TGTGCCAGCCAGGACGGCGGGGCTGGGGCCAACGTCCTGACTTTC	CASQDGGAGANVLTF
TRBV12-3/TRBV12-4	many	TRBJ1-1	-	TGTGCCAGCATAAATTCAGGGGCGGGCACTGAAGCTTTCTTT	CASINSGAGTEAFF
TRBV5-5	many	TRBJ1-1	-	TGTGCCAGCAGCCGTCTGTATGGGACTGAAGCTTCCTTT	CASSRLYGTEASF
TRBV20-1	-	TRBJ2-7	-	TGCAGTGCCGCCAGGGGCTCGAACGAGCAGTACTTC	CSAARGSNEQYF
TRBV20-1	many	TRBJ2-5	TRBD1	TGCAGTGCCGCAGAGGGGGCCTCAGTCCAAGAGACCCAGTACTTC	CSAAEGASVQETQYF
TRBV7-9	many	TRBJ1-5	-	TGTGCCAGCAGCCGACAGCCCCATTTAGATCAGCCCCAGCATTTT	CASSRQPHLDQPQHF
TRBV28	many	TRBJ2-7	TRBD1	TGTGCCAGCCACGACCGGGACAGGAGTAGAGAGCAGTACTTC	CASHDRDRSREQYF
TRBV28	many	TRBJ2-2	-	TGTGCCAGCAGTTCTCAGGGCAATAAGATCACCGGGGAGCTGTTTTTT	CASSSQGNKITGELFF
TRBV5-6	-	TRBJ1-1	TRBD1	TGTGCCAGCAGCTTTCTATCAGGGGGCGTCACTGAAGCTTTCTTT	CASSFLSGGVTEAFF
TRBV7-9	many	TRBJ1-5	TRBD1	TGTGCCAGCAGCACCTCTCTGGGGACAGGGGGGAATCAGCCCCAGCATTTT	CASSTSLGTGGNQPQHF
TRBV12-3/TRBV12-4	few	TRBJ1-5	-	TGTGCCAGCAGTGGACGGACTAGCAATCAGCCCCAGCATTTT	CASSGRTSNQPQHF
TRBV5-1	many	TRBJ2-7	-	TGCGCCAGCAGCTTGGCCGGGTCGGGGTCCTACGAGCAGTACTTC	CASSLAGSGSYEQYF
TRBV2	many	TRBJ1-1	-	TGTGCCAGCAGGGGAAAAGGAAACACTGAAGCTTTCTTT	CASRGKGNTEAFF
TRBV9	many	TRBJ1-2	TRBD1	TGTGCCAGCAGCGTGCAGGGACAGGGGAATTATGGCTACACCTTC	CASSVQGQGNYGYTF
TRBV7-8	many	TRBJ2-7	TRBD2	TGTGCCAGCAGCTTAGGGGTTCTTGCGGGAGTGGGATCTCGGGCGCGATCCGAGCAGTACTTC	CASSLGVLAGVGSRARSEQYF
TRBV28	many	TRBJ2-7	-	TGTGCCAGCAATCCCGCGAGTGGTTTGAGGTCCGAGCAGTACTTC	CASNPASGLRSEQYF
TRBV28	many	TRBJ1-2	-	TGTGCCAGCAGTCCGCAACCGGGATATGGCTACACCTTC	CASSPQPGYGYTF
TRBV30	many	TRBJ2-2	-	TGTGCCTGGGACCTAAACACCGGGGAGCTGTTTTTT	CAWDLNTGELFF
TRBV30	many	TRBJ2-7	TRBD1	TGTGCCTGGAGGATTTCAGGGGGCGAGTACGAGCAGTACTTC	CAWRISGGEYEQYF
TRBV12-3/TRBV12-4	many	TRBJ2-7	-	TGTGCCAGCAGTTTGATCCAGATTGTTCGGAGGGGCGACTTCGGATTC	CASSLIQIVRRGDFGF
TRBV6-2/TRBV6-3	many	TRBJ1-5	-	TGTGCCAGCAGCTTACTCGGGACCCCTAGCAATCAGCCCCAGCATTTT	CASSLLGTPSNQPQHF
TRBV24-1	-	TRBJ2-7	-	TGTGCCACCAGTGATTCTCGGACGGCCTCCTCCGAGCAGTACTTC	CATSDSRTASSEQYF
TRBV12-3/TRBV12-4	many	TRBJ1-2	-	TGTGCCAGCAGTTTTTCCATCTCTAACTATGGCTACACCTTC	CASSFSISNYGYTF
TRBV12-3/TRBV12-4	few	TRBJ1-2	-	TGTGCCAGCAGTTTGACAGTGGAGCGAGGCTACACCTTC	CASSLTVERGYTF
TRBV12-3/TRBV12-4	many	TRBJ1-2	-	TGTGCCAGCACCCGAGGAGGGGTCAACTATGGCTACACCTTC	CASTRGGVNYGYTF
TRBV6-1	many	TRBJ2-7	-	TGTGCCAGCAGTGAAGCCCGGGTGCCCTACGAGCAGTACTTC	CASSEARVPYEQYF
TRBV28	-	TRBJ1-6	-	TGTGCCAGCAGTACAGTCAGGGTGATGAGTTCACCCCTCCACTTT	CASSTVRVMSSPLHF
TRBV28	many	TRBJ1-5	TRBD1	TGTGCCAGCAGCAGAAGTCCACAGGGGATTAATCAGCCCCAGCATTTT	CASSRSPQGINQPQHF
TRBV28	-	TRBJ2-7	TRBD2	TGTGCCAGCATTTCGGGGGGTACCGAGCAGTCCTTC	CASISGGTEQSF
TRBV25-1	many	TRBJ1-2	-	TGTGCCAGCAGTGGAGCGGGGCAGGCCCTCTCCAACTATGGCTACACCTTC	CASSGAGQALSNYGYTF
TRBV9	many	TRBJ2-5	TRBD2	TGTGCCAGCAGCGGGAGCGGGAGGGCCTTCGAGACCCAGTACTTC	CASSGSGRAFETQYF
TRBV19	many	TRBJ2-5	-	TGTGCCAGTAGTAGTACAGAAGAGACCCAGTACTTC	CASSSTEETQYF
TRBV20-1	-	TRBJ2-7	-	TGCAGTGGGGAGTGGGAGGGGGGCTACGAGCAGTACTTC	CSGEWEGGYEQYF
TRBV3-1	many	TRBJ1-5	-	TGTGCCAGCAGCCAAGATGTGAGAAGCAATCAGCCCCAGCATTTT	CASSQDVRSNQPQHF
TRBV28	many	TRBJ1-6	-	TGTGCCAGCAGAACAAACCTCCCTGGACAGCCTTATAATTCACCCCTCCACTTT	CASRTNLPGQPYNSPLHF
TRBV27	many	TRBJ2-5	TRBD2	TGTGCCAGCAGTTTATCGGGACTAGCGGGAGGGGGGGGGACCCAGTACTTC	CASSLSGLAGGGGTQYF
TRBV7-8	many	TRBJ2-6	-	TGTGCCAGCAGCTTAGCAGGGGTCGGGGCCAACGTCCTGACTTTC	CASSLAGVGANVLTF
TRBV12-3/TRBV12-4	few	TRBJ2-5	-	TGTGCCAGCAGTTTAGCGGGAGGAGGCCAAGAGACCCAGTACTTC	CASSLAGGGQETQYF